This TCR beta chain was found in a study of blood T cell repertoires in COVID-19. Sequencing was performed with immunoSEQ multiplex PCR; in TCRdb, only in-frame clones are kept and a portion is missing. This sample has some 150,000 clones; around nine tenths occur once, and the top ten carry about 2.1%. The sequenced sample was peripheral blood. The clonotype originates from a human donor in a cohort sampled during active COVID-19.

The CDR3 protein is CASSRGQGLTGELFF. CDR3 DNA: TGCGCCAGCAGCCGCGGACAGGGACTCACCGGGGAGCTGTTTTTT. The rearrangement links TRBV4-3 to TRBJ2-2; 8 nucleotides align to TRBD1. The CDR3 runs to 15 residues. Germline CDR1 reads LGHNA; CDR2 reads YSLEER. Unmatched junction bases numbered 5, after V lost 4 bases and J lost 4 bases.